The entry below gives a single TCR beta chain sequence along with its context. These data come from a study of shared clonotypes between healthy human individuals. This table comes from immunoSEQ multiplex PCR, and its TCRdb copy is limited to in-frame clones, with some not included. The sample records about 1,500,000 clones, 96% being singletons. Looked up from germline, CDR1 is SGHTS and CDR2 is YDEGEE. V was trimmed by 6 bases and J by 4 bases, leaving 16 bases between them. The CDR3 is made up of 14 amino acids. The source material was naive CD4+ T cells sorted from blood. The subset denotes: CD45RA+ positively selected. The source is a man younger than 45 in good health. The rearrangement joins TRBV5-8 to TRBJ2-5; tentative D call: TRBD2 (6 bases). The CDR3 coding sequence is TGTGCCAGCAACGGGGTGGGACTTTTAGAGACCCAGTACTTC. Its protein is CASNGVGLLETQYF. Looking up the rest from reference TRBV5-8 and TRBJ2-5 gives the full variable domain: EAGVTQSPTHLIKTRGQQATLRCSPISGHTSVYWYQQALGLGLQFLLWYDEGEERNRGNFPPRFSGRQFPNYSSELNVNALELEDSALYLCASNGVGLLETQYFGPGTRLLVL.